This T cell receptor beta chain appears in the sequencing data of a study of blood T cell repertoires in COVID-19. Study as a whole: From the United States, Italy and Spain came samples of acute and convalescent COVID-19. From T cells, B-cell-depleted T cells, or PBMCs came the material, which was cDNA or gDNA.

This clone was detected only once. The CDR3 sequence is 17 residues long. The germline CDR1 and CDR2 sequences are SEHNR and FQNEAQ (reference sequence). The V gene end was trimmed by 5 bases and the J gene end by 0 bases; junction bases not matched to a gene: 9. Seattle enrolled patients during active infection and tracked them longitudinally. Method: immunoSEQ multiplex PCR; TCRdb's copy keeps in-frame clones and lacks some. The sample carries under 250,000 clones, approximately 78% recorded once. The sample consisted of peripheral blood. The chain has TRBV7-9 and TRBJ2-3; 9 nucleotides agree with TRBD2. The TCR was taken from a woman between 70 and 85 years old with COVID-19, enrolled during active disease. CDR3 loop: CASSRGGLALSTDTQYF. CDR3 nucleotides: TGTGCCAGCAGCAGGGGAGGACTAGCGCTCAGCACAGATACGCAGTATTTT.